The clone carrying this T cell receptor (beta chain) has just one count. Its antigen is not known. This record comes from a study of cytotoxic CD8 clonotypes in ibrutinib-treated CLL. The wider study: Once treatment had gone on for a median of 12 months, range 6 to 36, response samples were drawn. Overall study findings and caveats: Rising at ibrutinib response, clonality subsequently fell back toward baseline at progression. Under therapy, public clonotypes either contracted or stayed stable, and they were uncommon.

The repertoire was sequenced with immunoSEQ multiplex PCR; TCRdb's copy has only in-frame clones and lacks some. The sample has 250,000 to 350,000 clones; roughly four fifths are singletons. Investigators sourced approximately 2.1 micrograms of genomic DNA from cryopreserved PBMCs for TCR beta libraries. CDR3 length: 15 residues. The J segment lost 7 bases and the V segment lost 4 bases, leaving 10 bases of the junction unmatched. The germline V gene has CDR1 SGHRS and CDR2 YFSETQ. The specimen was PBMCs, collected at disease progression, from a patient treated with ibrutinib. The chain is built from TRBV5-1 and TRBJ1-2; 10 bases align to TRBD1. The TCR originated in a human donor with chronic lymphocytic leukemia. In DNA form, the CDR3 reads TGCGCCAGCAGCCCGTACTTGGGGACAGGGGTTGGCTACACCTTC. Translating it yields CASSPYLGTGVGYTF.